This T cell receptor (beta chain) was captured by sequencing in a study of regulatory T cells in long-lasting Graves disease. This clonotype was counted many times. Noted time point: newly diagnosed GD, antithyroid drugs for less than 3 months. TCR sequences were obtained from RNA taken from PBMCs. With iRepertoire HTBI primers and Arm-PCR of CDR3 regions, TCR beta libraries were built. TCRdb called the multiplex PCR reads again in MiXCR, with one record for every CDR3 protein. The table has 400,000 to 550,000 distinct CDR3 sequences, roughly 15% seen once. V dropped 6 bases and J dropped 2 bases, with 18 bases sitting between them. Germline V gene data show CDR1 as MNHEY and CDR2 as SMNVEV (reference sequence). This CDR3 spans 16 amino acids. The same data also contributed to another study, on T cells in Graves' hyperthyroidism and ophthalmopathy.

The receptor's source is a woman in her twenties or thirties with Graves disease. Sequencing used peripheral blood mononuclear cells (PBMCs), obtained at new diagnosis, from a patient treated with antithyroid drugs. The rearrangement links TRBV27 to TRBJ2-3; D may match TRBD1 or TRBD2 (5 bases each). CDR3 protein: CASRGRPRSYTDTQYF. The CDR3 nucleotides read TGTGCCAGCAGGGGACGTCCCCGGAGCTACACAGATACGCAGTATTTT.